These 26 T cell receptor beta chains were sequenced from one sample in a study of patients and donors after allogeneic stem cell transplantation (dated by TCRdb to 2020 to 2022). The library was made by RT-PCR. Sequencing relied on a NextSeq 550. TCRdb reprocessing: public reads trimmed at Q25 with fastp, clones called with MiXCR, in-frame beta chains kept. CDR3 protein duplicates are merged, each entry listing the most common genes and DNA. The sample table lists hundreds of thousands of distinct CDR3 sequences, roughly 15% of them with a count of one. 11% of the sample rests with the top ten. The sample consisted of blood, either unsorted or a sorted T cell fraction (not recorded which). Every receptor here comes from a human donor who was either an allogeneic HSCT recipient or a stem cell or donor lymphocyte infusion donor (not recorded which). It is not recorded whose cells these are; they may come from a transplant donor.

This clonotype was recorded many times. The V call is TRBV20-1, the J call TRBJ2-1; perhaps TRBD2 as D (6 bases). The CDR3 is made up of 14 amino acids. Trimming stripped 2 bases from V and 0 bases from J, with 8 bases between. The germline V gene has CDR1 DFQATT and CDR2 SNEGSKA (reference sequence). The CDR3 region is CSARLASSYNEQFF. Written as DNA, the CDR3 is TGCAGTGCTAGACTAGCGAGCTCCTACAATGAGCAGTTCTTC.

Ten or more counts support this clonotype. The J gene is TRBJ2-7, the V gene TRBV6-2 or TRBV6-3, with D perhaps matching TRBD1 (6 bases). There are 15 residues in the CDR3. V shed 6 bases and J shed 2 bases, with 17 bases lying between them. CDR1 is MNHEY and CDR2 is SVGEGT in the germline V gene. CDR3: CASSQTGTMAYEQYF. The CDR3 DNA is TGTGCCAGCAGCCAAACAGGGACCATGGCCTACGAGCAGTACTTC.

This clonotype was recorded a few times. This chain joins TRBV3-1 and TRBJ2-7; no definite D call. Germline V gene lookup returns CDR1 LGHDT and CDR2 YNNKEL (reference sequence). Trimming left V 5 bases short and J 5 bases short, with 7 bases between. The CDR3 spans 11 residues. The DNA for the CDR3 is TGTGCCAGCAGCTCTCTCCACGAGCAGTACTTC. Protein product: CASSSLHEQYF.

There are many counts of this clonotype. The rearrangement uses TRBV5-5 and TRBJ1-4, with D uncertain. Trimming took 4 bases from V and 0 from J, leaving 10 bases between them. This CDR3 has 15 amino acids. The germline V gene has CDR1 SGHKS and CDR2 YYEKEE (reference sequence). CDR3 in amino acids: CASSPNSATNEKLFF. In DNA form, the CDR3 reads TGTGCCAGCAGCCCAAACAGTGCAACTAATGAAAAACTGTTTTTT.

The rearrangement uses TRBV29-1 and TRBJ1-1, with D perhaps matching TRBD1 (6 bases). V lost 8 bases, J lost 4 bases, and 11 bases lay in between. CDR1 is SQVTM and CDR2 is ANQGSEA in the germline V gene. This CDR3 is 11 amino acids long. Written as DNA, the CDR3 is TGCAGCTTCGGAGGGGGCACTGAAGCTTTCTTT. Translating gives CSFGGGTEAFF.

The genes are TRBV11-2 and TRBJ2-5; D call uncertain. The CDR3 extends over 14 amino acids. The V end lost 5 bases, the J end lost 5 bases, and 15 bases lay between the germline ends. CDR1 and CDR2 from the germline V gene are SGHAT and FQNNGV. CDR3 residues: CASSARTVMETQYF. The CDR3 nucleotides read TGTGCCAGCAGCGCCCGTACGGTTATGGAGACCCAGTACTTC. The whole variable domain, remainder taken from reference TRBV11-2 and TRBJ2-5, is EAGVAQSPRYKIIEKRQSVAFWCNPISGHATLYWYQQILGQGPKLLIQFQNNGVVDDSQLPKDRFSAERLKGVDSTLKIQPAKLEDSAVYLCASSARTVMETQYFGPGTRLLVL.

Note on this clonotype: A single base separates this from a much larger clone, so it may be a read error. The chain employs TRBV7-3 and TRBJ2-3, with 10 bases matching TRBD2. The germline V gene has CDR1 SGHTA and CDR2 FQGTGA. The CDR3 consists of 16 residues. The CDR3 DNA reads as TGTACCAGCAGCTTAACAGGACTAGCGGGCACAGATACGCAGTATTTT. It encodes CTSSLTGLAGTDTQYF.

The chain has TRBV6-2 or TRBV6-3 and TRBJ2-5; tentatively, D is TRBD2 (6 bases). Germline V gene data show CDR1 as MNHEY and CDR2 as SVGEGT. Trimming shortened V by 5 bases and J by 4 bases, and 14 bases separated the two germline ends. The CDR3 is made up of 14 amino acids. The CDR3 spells CASSPGTWRETQYF. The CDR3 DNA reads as TGTGCCAGCAGTCCAGGGACTTGGCGAGAGACCCAGTACTTC.

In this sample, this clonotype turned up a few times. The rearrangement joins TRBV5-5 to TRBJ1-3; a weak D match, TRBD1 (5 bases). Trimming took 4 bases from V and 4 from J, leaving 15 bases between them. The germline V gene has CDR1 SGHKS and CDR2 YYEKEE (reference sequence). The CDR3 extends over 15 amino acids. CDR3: CASSRDPRAGNTIYF. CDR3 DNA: TGTGCCAGCAGCCGGGACCCCCGGGCCGGAAACACCATATATTTT. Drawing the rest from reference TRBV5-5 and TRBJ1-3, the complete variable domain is DAGVTQSPTHLIKTRGQQVTLRCSPISGHKSVSWYQQVLGQGPQFIFQYYEKEERGRGNFPDRFSARQFPNYSSELNVNALLLGDSALYLCASSRDPRAGNTIYFGEGSWLTVV.

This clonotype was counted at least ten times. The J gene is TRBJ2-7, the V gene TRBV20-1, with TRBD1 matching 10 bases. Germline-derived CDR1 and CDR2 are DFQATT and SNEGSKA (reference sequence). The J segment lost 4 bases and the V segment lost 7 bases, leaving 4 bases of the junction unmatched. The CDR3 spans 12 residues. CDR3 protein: CSGDRGGYEQYF. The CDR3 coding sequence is TGCAGTGGGGACAGGGGAGGGTACGAGCAGTACTTC.

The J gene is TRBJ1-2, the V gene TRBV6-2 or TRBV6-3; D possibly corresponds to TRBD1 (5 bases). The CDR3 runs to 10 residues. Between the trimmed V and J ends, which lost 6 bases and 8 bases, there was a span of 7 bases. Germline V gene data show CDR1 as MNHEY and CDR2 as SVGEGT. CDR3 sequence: CASRRDGYTF. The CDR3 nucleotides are TGTGCCAGCAGGCGGGACGGCTACACCTTC.

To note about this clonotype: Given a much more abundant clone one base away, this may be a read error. CDR3 protein: CAISEPAGVEETQSF. DNA of the CDR3: TGTGCCATCAGTGAGCCGGCTGGGGTGGAAGAGACCCAGTCCTTC. The chain carries TRBV10-3 and TRBJ2-5, with D unclear. Germline V gene sequence: CDR1 ENHRY, CDR2 SYGVKD. This CDR3 is 15 amino acids long.

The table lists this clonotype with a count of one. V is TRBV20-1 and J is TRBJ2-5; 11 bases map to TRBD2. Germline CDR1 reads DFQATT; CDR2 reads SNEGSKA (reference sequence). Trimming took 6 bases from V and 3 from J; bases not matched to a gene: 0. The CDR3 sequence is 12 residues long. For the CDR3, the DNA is TGCAGTGCGGGACTAGCGGAAGAGACCCAGTACTTC. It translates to CSAGLAEETQYF.

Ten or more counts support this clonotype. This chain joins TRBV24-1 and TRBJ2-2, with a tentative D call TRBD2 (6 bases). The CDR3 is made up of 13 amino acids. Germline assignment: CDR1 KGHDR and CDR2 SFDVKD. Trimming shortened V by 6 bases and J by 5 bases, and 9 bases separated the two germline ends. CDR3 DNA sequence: TGTGCCACCAGTCTGGGGGGAACCGGGGAGCTGTTTTTT. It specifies CATSLGGTGELFF.

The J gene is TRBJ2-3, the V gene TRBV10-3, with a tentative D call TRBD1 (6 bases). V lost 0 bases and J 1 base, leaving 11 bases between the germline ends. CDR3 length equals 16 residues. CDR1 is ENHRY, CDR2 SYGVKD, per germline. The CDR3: CAISESRTVGTDTQYF. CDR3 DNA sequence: TGTGCCATCAGTGAGTCTAGGACAGTCGGCACAGATACGCAGTATTTT.

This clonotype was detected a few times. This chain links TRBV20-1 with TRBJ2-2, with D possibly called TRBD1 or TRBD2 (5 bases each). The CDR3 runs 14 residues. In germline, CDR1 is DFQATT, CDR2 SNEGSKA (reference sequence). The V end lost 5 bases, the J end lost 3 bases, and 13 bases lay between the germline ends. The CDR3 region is CSAQNQGDTGELFF. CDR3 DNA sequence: TGCAGTGCTCAGAACCAGGGAGACACCGGGGAGCTGTTTTTT.

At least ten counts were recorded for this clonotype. The CDR3 loop reads CASSPARGLRNTEAFF. The CDR3 DNA is TGTGCCAGCTCACCAGCTCGGGGGCTGAGGAACACTGAAGCTTTCTTT. The genes are TRBV18 and TRBJ1-1; a possible D gene is TRBD1 (6 bases). This CDR3 region has 16 residues. V shed 2 bases and J shed 1 base, with 14 bases lying between them. Germline CDR1 is KGHSH and CDR2 is LQKENI.

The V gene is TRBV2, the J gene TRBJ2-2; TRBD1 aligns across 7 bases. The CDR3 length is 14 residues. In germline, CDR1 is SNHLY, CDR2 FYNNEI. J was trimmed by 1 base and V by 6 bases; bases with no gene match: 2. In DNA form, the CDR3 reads TGTGCCAGCAGGGACAGGATGAACACCGGGGAGCTGTTTTTT. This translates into CASRDRMNTGELFF.

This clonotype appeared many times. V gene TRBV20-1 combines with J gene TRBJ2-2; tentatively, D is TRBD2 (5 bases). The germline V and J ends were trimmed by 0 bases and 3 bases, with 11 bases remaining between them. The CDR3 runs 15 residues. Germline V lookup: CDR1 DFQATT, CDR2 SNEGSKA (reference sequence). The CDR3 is CSARDREGYTGELFF. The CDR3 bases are TGCAGTGCTAGAGATCGAGAGGGATACACCGGGGAGCTGTTTTTT.

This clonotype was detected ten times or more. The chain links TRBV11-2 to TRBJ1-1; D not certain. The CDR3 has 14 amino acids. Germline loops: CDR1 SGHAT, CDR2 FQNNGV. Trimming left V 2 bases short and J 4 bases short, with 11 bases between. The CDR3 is CASSLPGWGTEAFF. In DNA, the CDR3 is TGTGCCAGCAGCTTACCTGGGTGGGGCACTGAAGCTTTCTTT.

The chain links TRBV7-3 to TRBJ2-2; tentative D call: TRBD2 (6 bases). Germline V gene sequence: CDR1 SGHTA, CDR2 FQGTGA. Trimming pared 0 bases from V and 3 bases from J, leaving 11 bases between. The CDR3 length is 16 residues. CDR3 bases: TGTGCCAGCAGCTTAACTGGCAGGAGGGACACCGGGGAGCTGTTTTTT. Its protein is CASSLTGRRDTGELFF.

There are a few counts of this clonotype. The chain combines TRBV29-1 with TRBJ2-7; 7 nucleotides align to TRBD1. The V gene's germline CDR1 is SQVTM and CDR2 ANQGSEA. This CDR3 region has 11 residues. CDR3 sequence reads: CNVAPGGEQYF. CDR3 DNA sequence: TGCAACGTAGCGCCAGGGGGCGAGCAGTACTTC.

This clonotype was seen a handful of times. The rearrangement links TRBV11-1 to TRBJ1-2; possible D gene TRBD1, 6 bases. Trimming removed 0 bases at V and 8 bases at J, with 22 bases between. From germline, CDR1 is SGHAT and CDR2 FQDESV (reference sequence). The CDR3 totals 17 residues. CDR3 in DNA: TGTGCCAGCAGCTTAGCGGGCACCGCCGGGACAAGTAGCGGCTACACCTTC. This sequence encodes CASSLAGTAGTSSGYTF.

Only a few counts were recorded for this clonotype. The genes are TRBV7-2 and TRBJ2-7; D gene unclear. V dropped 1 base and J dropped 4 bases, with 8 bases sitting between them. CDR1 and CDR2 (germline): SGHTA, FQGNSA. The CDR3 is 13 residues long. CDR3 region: CASSLEFGYEQYF. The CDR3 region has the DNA TGTGCCAGCAGCTTAGAATTTGGGTACGAGCAGTACTTC.

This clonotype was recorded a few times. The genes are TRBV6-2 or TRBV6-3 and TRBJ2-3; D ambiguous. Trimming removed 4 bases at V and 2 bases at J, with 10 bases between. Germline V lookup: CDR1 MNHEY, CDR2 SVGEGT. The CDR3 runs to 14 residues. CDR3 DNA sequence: TGTGCCAGCAGTTGGAACCGGCCCACAGATACGCAGTATTTT. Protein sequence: CASSWNRPTDTQYF.

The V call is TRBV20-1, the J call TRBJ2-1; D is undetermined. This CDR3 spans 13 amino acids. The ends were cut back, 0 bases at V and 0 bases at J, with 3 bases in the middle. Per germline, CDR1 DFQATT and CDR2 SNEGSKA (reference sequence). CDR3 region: CSARDFSYNEQFF. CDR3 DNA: TGCAGTGCTAGAGACTTCTCCTACAATGAGCAGTTCTTC.